These T cell receptor beta chains were read from a single sample in a study of cytomegalovirus exposure and HLA in healthy donors. Repertoires were generated with immunoSEQ multiplex PCR, while TCRdb's copy carries only in-frame clones and drops some. There are about 180,000 clones in the sample; 70% to 85% occur only once, and 1.4% lies in the top ten. The sequenced sample consisted of PBMCs. The receptor set was obtained from a man aged 18 to 30 in good health and CMV-seronegative. Both conserved end residues are part of each CDR3. The D gene is left open where the match is weak. Clone size, where shown, is once, few, many, or a class for clones that have expanded.

j_call: TRBJ1-5; d_call: TRBD1; v_call: TRBV15; clone_size: .; cdr3_aa: CATSSSGTANQPQHF; cdr3_nt: TGTGCCACCAGCAGTTCAGGGACAGCTAATCAGCCCCAGCATTTT
j_call: TRBJ1-6; d_call: TRBD1; v_call: TRBV30; clone_size: .; cdr3_aa: CAWSAPGQFNSPLHF; cdr3_nt: TGTGCCTGGAGTGCCCCGGGACAGTTTAATTCACCCCTCCACTTT
j_call: TRBJ1-2; d_call: TRBD1; v_call: TRBV6-5; clone_size: .; cdr3_aa: CASAGTGGRLGYTF; cdr3_nt: TGTGCCAGCGCCGGGACAGGGGGCCGCCTTGGCTACACCTTC
j_call: TRBJ2-7; d_call: .; v_call: TRBV28; clone_size: .; cdr3_aa: CASSFQGNHEQYF; cdr3_nt: TGTGCCAGCAGTTTTCAGGGGAATCACGAGCAGTACTTC
j_call: TRBJ2-5; d_call: TRBD2; v_call: TRBV7-9; clone_size: .; cdr3_aa: CATSRQGTSRYQETQYF; cdr3_nt: TGTGCCACCTCCAGACAAGGGACTAGCAGGTACCAAGAGACCCAGTACTTC
j_call: TRBJ1-1; d_call: .; v_call: TRBV5-1; clone_size: .; cdr3_aa: CASSYRNTEAFF; cdr3_nt: TGCGCCAGCAGTTACAGGAACACTGAAGCTTTCTTT
j_call: TRBJ2-7; d_call: TRBD2; v_call: TRBV4-3; clone_size: .; cdr3_aa: CASSQDRTSGASEQYF; cdr3_nt: TGCGCCAGCAGCCAAGATAGGACTAGCGGGGCTAGCGAGCAGTACTTC
j_call: TRBJ2-7; d_call: .; v_call: TRBV19; clone_size: .; cdr3_aa: CASARQVGSYEQYF; cdr3_nt: TGTGCCAGTGCCAGACAGGTTGGGTCCTACGAGCAGTACTTC
j_call: TRBJ2-2; d_call: .; v_call: TRBV6-1; clone_size: .; cdr3_aa: CASSEVLNTGELFF; cdr3_nt: TGTGCCAGCAGTGAAGTTCTGAACACCGGGGAGCTGTTTTTT
j_call: TRBJ1-1; d_call: .; v_call: TRBV25-1; clone_size: .; cdr3_aa: CASSKRAGMNTEAFF; cdr3_nt: TGTGCCAGCAGTAAACGGGCAGGGATGAACACTGAAGCTTTCTTT
j_call: TRBJ2-5; d_call: .; v_call: TRBV4-2; clone_size: .; cdr3_aa: CASSQDRGTQYF; cdr3_nt: TGTGCCAGCAGCCAAGATCGGGGGACCCAGTACTTC
j_call: TRBJ1-1; d_call: .; v_call: TRBV21-1; clone_size: .; cdr3_aa: CASSKVGQGRRFGDTEAFF; cdr3_nt: TGTGCCAGCAGCAAAGTGGGACAGGGACGCCGATTCGGGGACACTGAAGCTTTCTTT
j_call: TRBJ2-2; d_call: TRBD1; v_call: TRBV28; clone_size: once; cdr3_aa: CASRTGANTGELFF; cdr3_nt: TGTGCCAGCAGGACAGGGGCGAACACCGGGGAGCTGTTTTTT
j_call: TRBJ1-6; d_call: .; v_call: TRBV6-1; clone_size: .; cdr3_aa: CASSEARGSLNSPLHF; cdr3_nt: TGTGCCAGCAGTGAAGCAAGGGGTTCGTTGAATTCACCCCTCCACTTT
j_call: TRBJ2-6; d_call: .; v_call: TRBV15; clone_size: few; cdr3_aa: CATSRGTGSGANVLTF; cdr3_nt: TGTGCCACCAGCAGAGGGACTGGATCTGGGGCCAACGTCCTGACTTTC
j_call: TRBJ2-3; d_call: .; v_call: TRBV7-9; clone_size: .; cdr3_aa: CASSVWTTGSGDTQYF; cdr3_nt: TGTGCCAGCAGCGTATGGACAACAGGGAGTGGAGATACGCAGTATTTT
j_call: TRBJ1-1; d_call: .; v_call: TRBV4-3; clone_size: .; cdr3_aa: CASSQGDTMNTEAFF; cdr3_nt: TGCGCCAGCAGCCAAGGGGACACTATGAACACTGAAGCTTTCTTT
j_call: TRBJ2-7; d_call: .; v_call: TRBV4-3; clone_size: .; cdr3_aa: CASSQDGGSVDEQYF; cdr3_nt: TGCGCCAGCAGCCAAGATGGCGGGTCGGTAGACGAGCAGTACTTC
j_call: TRBJ2-5; d_call: .; v_call: TRBV15; clone_size: .; cdr3_aa: CATRQGPQETQYF; cdr3_nt: TGTGCCACCAGACAGGGTCCCCAAGAGACCCAGTACTTC
j_call: TRBJ2-3; d_call: TRBD1; v_call: TRBV29-1; clone_size: .; cdr3_aa: CSARRDRAPDTQYF; cdr3_nt: TGCAGCGCGCGCCGGGACAGGGCCCCAGATACGCAGTATTTT
j_call: TRBJ1-1; d_call: .; v_call: TRBV4-3; clone_size: few; cdr3_aa: CASSPLPEGGEAFF; cdr3_nt: TGCGCCAGCAGCCCTCTCCCAGAGGGTGGTGAAGCTTTCTTT
j_call: TRBJ2-7; d_call: TRBD2; v_call: TRBV4-2; clone_size: .; cdr3_aa: CASSQGLAAEYEQYF; cdr3_nt: TGTGCCAGCAGCCAGGGACTAGCGGCGGAGTACGAGCAGTACTTC
j_call: TRBJ2-1; d_call: TRBD2; v_call: TRBV4-3; clone_size: .; cdr3_aa: CASSQEVGGPYNEQFF; cdr3_nt: TGCGCCAGCAGCCAAGAGGTGGGAGGGCCCTACAATGAGCAGTTCTTC